These 10 T cell receptor beta chains came from one sample sequenced in a study of technical replicates of blood from a few donors. Clones were read by immunoSEQ multiplex PCR, and TCRdb kept only the in-frame ones, dropping some. The sample gives roughly 13,000 clones, 65% to 85% of which show up once; around 12% is in the top ten. Material: PBMCs. The receptors shown here come from a human donor in good health.

V usage is TRBV2 and J usage is TRBJ2-3; 8 positions match TRBD2. Germline V gene lookup returns CDR1 SNHLY and CDR2 FYNNEI. This CDR3 spans 15 amino acids. V shed 4 bases and J 1 base; nucleotides not matched to a gene: 4. The CDR3 reads CASSVTREGTDTQYF. DNA of the CDR3: TGTGCCAGCAGTGTGACGCGGGAGGGCACAGATACGCAGTATTTT.

The genes are TRBV18 and TRBJ2-5; 9 nucleotides align to TRBD1. The trim removed 3 bases at V and 5 bases at J, leaving 7 bases unmatched. CDR1 and CDR2 (germline): KGHSH, LQKENI. This CDR3 region has 15 residues. The CDR3 sequence is CASSPGQGLGETQYF. CDR3 DNA: TGTGCCAGCTCACCCGGACAGGGGCTTGGGGAGACCCAGTACTTC.

V is TRBV18 and J is TRBJ2-3, with 7 bases that match TRBD1. Germline V gene lookup returns CDR1 KGHSH and CDR2 LQKENI. The J segment lost 7 bases and the V segment lost 3 bases, leaving 16 bases of the junction unmatched. There are 17 residues in the CDR3. This CDR3 is CASSPQRDSLNPYTQYF. The CDR3 nucleotides read TGTGCCAGCTCACCCCAACGGGACAGCCTCAACCCCTATACGCAGTATTTT.

The chain links TRBV29-1 to TRBJ2-5; possible D gene TRBD2, 6 bases. Germline-derived CDR1 and CDR2 are SQVTM and ANQGSEA. The CDR3 covers 13 residues. V lost 5 bases, J lost 0 bases, and 10 bases lay in between. The CDR3 here is CSVTASDQETQYF. For the CDR3, the DNA is TGCAGCGTTACGGCTAGCGACCAAGAGACCCAGTACTTC.

The chain has TRBV5-4 and TRBJ2-7; TRBD2 agrees at 10 bases. This CDR3 is 16 amino acids long. Germline CDR1 reads SGHNT; CDR2 reads YYREEE (reference sequence). V gave up 4 bases and J gave up 0 bases; unmatched junction bases: 7. As DNA, the CDR3 is TGTGCCAGCAGCCCAACTAGCGGGATGACCTCCTACGAGCAGTACTTC. This encodes CASSPTSGMTSYEQYF.

The rearrangement uses TRBV11-2 and TRBJ2-7; D is perhaps TRBD2 (5 bases). CDR1 and CDR2 (germline): SGHAT, FQNNGV. The CDR3 totals 13 residues. V lost 1 base and J 7 bases, leaving 11 bases between the germline ends. The CDR3 coding sequence is TGTGCCAGCAGCTTAGGACTATCCTGGGAGCAGTACTTC. Translated, it gives CASSLGLSWEQYF.

This clone came up once. J is TRBJ1-1 and V is TRBV29-1; D unclear. Trimming pared 0 bases from V and 7 bases from J, leaving 6 bases between. Germline lookup yields CDR1 SQVTM and CDR2 ANQGSEA. The length of the CDR3 is 11 residues. The CDR3 is CSVEDRVEAFF. Here the CDR3 DNA reads TGCAGCGTTGAAGATAGAGTTGAAGCTTTCTTT.

This clone was seen a few times. This sequence joins TRBV11-2 and TRBJ2-7; 7 nucleotides line up with TRBD2. The CDR3 is 12 amino acids. The junction had 3 bases not matched to a gene; V was cut back by 5 bases and J by 5 bases. Germline loops: CDR1 SGHAT, CDR2 FQNNGV. The DNA of the CDR3 is TGTGCCAGCAGCCCGGCGGGGGACGAGCAGTACTTC. Protein sequence: CASSPAGDEQYF.

V and J are TRBV6-1 and TRBJ2-5; D is perhaps TRBD2 (6 bases). V lost 8 bases, J lost 8 bases, and 18 bases lay in between. This CDR3 is 13 amino acids long. Per the germline V gene, CDR1 is MNHNS and CDR2 is SASEGT. CDR3 residues: CASEPGLTATQYF. In nucleotides, the CDR3 is TGTGCCAGCGAGCCGGGACTTACGGCTACCCAGTACTTC.

J is TRBJ2-1 and V is TRBV27, with 8 nucleotides matching TRBD2. The V segment lost 6 bases and the J segment 6 bases; nucleotides outside the gene matches: 16. CDR1 and CDR2 from the germline V gene are MNHEY and SMNVEV (reference sequence). The CDR3 extends over 17 amino acids. In DNA form, the CDR3 reads TGTGCCAGCAGCCACCCCGCGAGGAGCGGGAGCAGCAATGAGCAGTTCTTC. This codes for CASSHPARSGSSNEQFF.